This T cell receptor (beta chain) is from a study of T cell changes during pregnancy in multiple sclerosis. The table came from immunoSEQ multiplex PCR; TCRdb's copy has only in-frame clones and leaves some out. This sample has around 70,000 clones, with roughly 92% found just once. J was trimmed by 0 bases and V by 6 bases; bases with no gene match: 9. Germline V gene lookup returns CDR1 SNHLY and CDR2 FYNNEI. CDR3 length: 16 residues. The chain has TRBV2 and TRBJ1-1; 8 bases agree with TRBD1. The sequencing here drew on peripheral blood, taken in the second trimester of pregnancy. This sequence was found in a female donor with multiple sclerosis, enrolled in a pregnancy study. The CDR3 here is CASRESRTGLNTEAFF. The DNA of the CDR3 is TGTGCCAGCAGAGAATCTCGGACAGGGCTGAACACTGAAGCTTTCTTT.